These 25 T cell receptor beta chains came from one sample sequenced in a study of fetal regulatory T cell absence and autoimmunity. Assay used: immunoSEQ multiplex PCR; TCRdb lists only in-frame clones, some missing. The table has approximately 46,000 clones, roughly 80% seen once; the top ten hold about 0.41%. Sequences were obtained from cord blood. The receptors derive from a newborn boy with IPEX syndrome.

The table lists this clone with a few counts. The chain employs TRBV30 and TRBJ1-3, with 7 bases matching TRBD1. Looked up from germline, CDR1 is GTSNPN and CDR2 is SVGIG (reference sequence). V was clipped by 2 bases and J by 4 bases; unmatched bases: 2. CDR3 length: 13 amino acids. CDR3: CAWSRTGGNTIYF. The CDR3 DNA follows: TGTGCCTGGAGTCGGACAGGAGGAAACACCATATATTTT.

DNA of the CDR3: TGCAGCGCGACAGTCTCTGGAAACACCATATATTTT. Translating it yields CSATVSGNTIYF. V gene TRBV29-1 combines with J gene TRBJ1-3; D is perhaps TRBD1 (5 bases). CDR3 length: 12 residues. Per germline, CDR1 SQVTM and CDR2 ANQGSEA. Trimming removed 7 bases from V and 0 bases from J, with 7 bases in between.

V usage is TRBV13 and J usage is TRBJ1-2; a weak D match, TRBD1 (5 bases). Between the trimmed V and J ends, which lost 5 bases and 4 bases, there was a span of 17 bases. The V gene's germline CDR1 is PRHDT and CDR2 FYEKMQ (reference sequence). CDR3 length: 15 residues. CDR3 amino acids: CASSLGRGRVYGYTF. The CDR3 nucleotides read TGTGCCAGCAGCCTGGGGAGGGGTCGAGTCTATGGCTACACCTTC.

The V and J genes are TRBV14 and TRBJ2-7; 12 bases agree with TRBD2. This CDR3 has 15 amino acids. Trimming removed 0 bases from V and 6 bases from J; junction bases left unmatched: 3. The germline V gene has CDR1 SGHDN and CDR2 FVKESK. The CDR3 sequence is CASSQELAGGGEQYF. The CDR3 DNA is TGTGCCAGCAGCCAAGAACTAGCGGGAGGAGGCGAGCAGTACTTC.

The chain carries TRBV9 and TRBJ2-7; D remains ambiguous. Trimming cost V 0 bases and J 0 bases, with 7 bases left between them. Germline V gene data show CDR1 as SGDLS and CDR2 as YYNGEE. The CDR3 is 14 amino acids. The DNA for the CDR3 is TGTGCCAGCAGCGTAGACGGCTTCTCCTACGAGCAGTACTTC. Its protein product is CASSVDGFSYEQYF.

The chain uses TRBV6-1 and TRBJ2-4; D assignment may be TRBD1 or TRBD2 (5 bases each). Between the trimmed V and J ends, which lost 2 bases and 10 bases, there was a span of 12 bases. From germline, CDR1 is MNHNS and CDR2 SASEGT. The CDR3 has 13 amino acids. The CDR3 DNA sequence: TGTGCCAGCAGTGAATGGGGACGGGGAATTCAGTACTTC. Its translation is CASSEWGRGIQYF.

The chain employs TRBV27 and TRBJ2-1; the D call may be TRBD1 or TRBD2 (6 bases each). V was trimmed by 4 bases and J by 8 bases, leaving 12 bases between them. The CDR3 covers 13 residues. Germline CDR1 is MNHEY and CDR2 is SMNVEV (reference sequence). The CDR3 loop reads CASSSYREDEQFF. CDR3 in DNA: TGTGCCAGCAGTTCGTACAGGGAGGATGAGCAGTTCTTC.

This clone was observed a single time. V gene TRBV15 combines with J gene TRBJ2-7; 14 bases are shared with TRBD2. The junction had 1 base not matched to a gene; V was cut back by 4 bases and J by 2 bases. The CDR3 runs 15 residues. CDR1 LNHNV and CDR2 YYDKDF come from the germline V gene (reference sequence). For the CDR3, the DNA is TGTGCCACCAGCAAGGGACTAGCGGGAGCCTACGAGCAGTACTTC. Translated: CATSKGLAGAYEQYF.

V gene TRBV4-2 combines with J gene TRBJ2-1, with 10 bases lining up with TRBD1. The J segment lost 7 bases and the V segment lost 0 bases, leaving 3 bases of the junction unmatched. The CDR3 sequence is 15 residues long. Germline assignment: CDR1 LGHNA and CDR2 YNFKEQ. The CDR3: CASSQEGTGENEQFF. The CDR3 DNA is TGTGCCAGCAGCCAAGAAGGGACAGGGGAAAATGAGCAGTTCTTC.

This chain links TRBV4-1 with TRBJ1-2; maybe TRBD1 (5 bases). CDR3 length equals 13 residues. V gave up 4 bases and J gave up 8 bases, with 14 bases separating them. Germline V gives CDR1 MGHRA, CDR2 YSYEKL. CDR3 coding DNA: TGCGCCAGCAGCCGGGCGACTGGGGGGGGCTACACCTTC. It encodes CASSRATGGGYTF.

DNA of the CDR3: TGTGCTAGTGGTCGCGGACAGGGAGATTATGGCTACACCTTC. Its translation: CASGRGQGDYGYTF. The V gene is TRBV12-5, the J gene TRBJ1-2; 8 nucleotides agree with TRBD1. The junction had 7 bases not matched to a gene; V was cut back by 5 bases and J by 5 bases. CDR3 size: 14 residues. Germline values: CDR1 LGHNT, CDR2 FRNRAP.

This sequence joins TRBV6-5 and TRBJ2-1; TRBD2 matches 9 bases. With 3 bases clipped from V and 7 bases from J, the junction kept 4 bases outside the gene matches. CDR3 length equals 14 residues. Germline V gives CDR1 MNHEY, CDR2 SVGAGI. The chain's CDR3 is CASSYSLAGNEQFF. As DNA, the CDR3 is TGTGCCAGCAGTTATTCCCTAGCGGGGAATGAGCAGTTCTTC.

This chain joins TRBV11-2 and TRBJ2-2; 14 positions match TRBD2. Per germline, CDR1 SGHAT and CDR2 FQNNGV. J was trimmed by 6 bases and V by 5 bases; bases with no gene match: 2. This CDR3 comprises 15 residues. The CDR3 region is CASSRTSGRSGELFF. The DNA for the CDR3 is TGTGCCAGCAGCCGGACTAGCGGGAGGTCCGGGGAGCTGTTTTTT.

V and J are TRBV6-1 and TRBJ1-5; D unresolved. CDR1 is MNHNS, CDR2 SASEGT, per germline. There are 22 residues in the CDR3. V gave up 2 bases and J gave up 0 bases, with 29 bases separating them. The CDR3 DNA reads TGTGCCAGCAGTGAACCCTTAACCCGGACCCCCGGAAAGTATTATAGCAATCAGCCCCAGCATTTT. As protein: CASSEPLTRTPGKYYSNQPQHF.

This clone was seen just once. The chain has TRBV29-1 and TRBJ1-2; the D is unclear. The CDR3 contains 16 residues. Germline values: CDR1 SQVTM, CDR2 ANQGSEA. V gave up 4 bases and J gave up 4 bases, with 22 bases separating them. CDR3 sequence (DNA): TGCAGCGTTGTAATGGAGGGCCCTTGGGCGTCCTATGGCTACACCTTC. Its translation: CSVVMEGPWASYGYTF.

This chain joins TRBV30 and TRBJ2-1; 7 nucleotides match TRBD1. Germline trimming cut 2 bases from V and 4 bases from J; bases unmatched to any gene: 2. CDR3 length: 13 amino acids. CDR1 and CDR2 (germline): GTSNPN, SVGIG (reference sequence). The CDR3 protein is CAWSPGQYNEQFF. In DNA, the CDR3 is TGTGCCTGGAGTCCGGGACAGTACAATGAGCAGTTCTTC.

The chain recombines TRBV5-1 with TRBJ2-7, with a possible D match to TRBD2 (5 bases). CDR1 is SGHRS, CDR2 YFSETQ, per germline. The V end lost 4 bases, the J end lost 0 bases, and 5 bases lay between the germline ends. There are 12 residues in the CDR3. The CDR3 DNA reads TGCGCCAGCAGCCGGGACTCCTACGAGCAGTACTTC. It encodes CASSRDSYEQYF.

A single count supports this clone. This rearrangement joins TRBV11-2 to TRBJ2-7, with a possible D match to TRBD2 (6 bases). The germline gives CDR1 SGHAT, CDR2 FQNNGV. The CDR3 has 14 residues. V was shortened by 3 bases and J by 2 bases, with 11 bases between the two germline ends. The CDR3 sequence is CASSFGDFPYEQYF. The CDR3 DNA follows: TGTGCCAGCAGCTTCGGGGACTTTCCCTACGAGCAGTACTTC.

The chain combines TRBV5-1 with TRBJ2-1, with 7 bases identical to TRBD2. Germline CDR1 and CDR2: SGHRS and YFSETQ. The V gene end was trimmed by 5 bases and the J gene end by 4 bases; junction bases not matched to a gene: 9. There are 15 residues in the CDR3. The CDR3: CASSYSGVPYNEQFF. The DNA for the CDR3 is TGCGCCAGCAGTTACAGCGGGGTTCCTTACAATGAGCAGTTCTTC. Filled out from reference TRBV5-1 and TRBJ2-1, the complete variable domain reads KAGVTQTPRYLIKTRGQQVTLSCSPISGHRSVSWYQQTPGQGLQFLFEYFSETQRNKGNFPGRFSGRQFSNSRSEMNVSTLELGDSALYLCASSYSGVPYNEQFFGPGTRLTVL.

This rearrangement joins TRBV9 to TRBJ1-3, with 8 bases matching TRBD1. The CDR3 is made up of 16 amino acids. The germline CDR1 and CDR2 sequences are SGDLS and YYNGEE. The V gene end was trimmed by 4 bases and the J gene end by 4 bases; junction bases not matched to a gene: 10. CDR3 bases: TGTGCCAGCAGCCCCCACAGACAGGGGAAAGGAAACACCATATATTTT. Protein: CASSPHRQGKGNTIYF.

This chain uses TRBV5-4 with TRBJ2-4; no clear D. The germline V gene encodes CDR1 SGHNT and CDR2 YYREEE (reference sequence). V was pared by 0 bases and J by 9 bases, with 4 bases between. The CDR3 sequence is 11 residues long. The CDR3 is CASSLGSIQYF. CDR3 nucleotides: TGTGCCAGCAGCTTGGGGAGCATTCAGTACTTC. Combining the CDR3 with reference TRBV5-4 and TRBJ2-4 gives the whole variable domain ETGVTQSPTHLIKTRGQQVTLRCSSQSGHNTVSWYQQALGQGPQFIFQYYREEENGRGNFPPRFSGLQFPNYSSELNVNALELDDSALYLCASSLGSIQYFGAGTRLSVL.

The rearrangement links TRBV27 to TRBJ2-1, with TRBD1 as a possible D gene (8 bases). Germline V CDR1 and CDR2: MNHEY, SMNVEV (reference sequence). The CDR3 runs 15 residues. The V end lost 6 bases, the J end lost 4 bases, and 16 bases lay between the germline ends. In DNA form, the CDR3 reads TGTGCCAGCAGCAGGGGGCTAGCGGATTACAATGAGCAGTTCTTC. Protein product: CASSRGLADYNEQFF.

V is TRBV6-1 and J is TRBJ2-2; weak D call: TRBD2 (5 bases). This CDR3 is 16 amino acids long. V was cut by 3 bases and J by 3 bases, with 14 bases left in between. Germline values: CDR1 MNHNS, CDR2 SASEGT. CDR3 coding DNA: TGTGCCAGCAGTGATGGGTATCTAGCAGACACCGGGGAGCTGTTTTTT. It is translated as CASSDGYLADTGELFF.

The chain carries TRBV7-8 and TRBJ2-6; the match to TRBD1 covers 9 bases. Germline loops: CDR1 SGHVS, CDR2 FQNEAQ. This CDR3 has 17 amino acids. Trimming cost V 1 base and J 2 bases; bases outside gene matches: 3. The DNA of the CDR3 is TGTGCCAGCAGCTTAGACCGGACAGGGGCTGGGGCCAACGTCCTGACTTTC. This translates into CASSLDRTGAGANVLTF.

This chain links TRBV4-1 with TRBJ2-1; 11 bases are shared with TRBD2. Germline assignment: CDR1 MGHRA and CDR2 YSYEKL. The length of the CDR3 is 15 residues. Unmatched junction bases numbered 5, after V lost 4 bases and J lost 6 bases. The CDR3 spells CASSPLAGEPNEQFF. The CDR3 nucleotides read TGCGCCAGCAGCCCACTAGCGGGAGAACCCAATGAGCAGTTCTTC.